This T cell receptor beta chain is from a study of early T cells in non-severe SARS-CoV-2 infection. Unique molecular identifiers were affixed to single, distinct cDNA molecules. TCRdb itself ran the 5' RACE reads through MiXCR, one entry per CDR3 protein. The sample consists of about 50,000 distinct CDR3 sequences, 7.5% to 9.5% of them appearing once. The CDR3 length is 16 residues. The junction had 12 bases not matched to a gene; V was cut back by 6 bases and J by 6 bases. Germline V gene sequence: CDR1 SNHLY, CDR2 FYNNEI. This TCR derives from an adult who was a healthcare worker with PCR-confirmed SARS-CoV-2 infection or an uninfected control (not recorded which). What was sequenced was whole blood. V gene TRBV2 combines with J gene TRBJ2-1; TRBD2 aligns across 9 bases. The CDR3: CASSQRGGGAFNEQFF. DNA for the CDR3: TGTGCCAGCAGCCAGAGAGGCGGGGGGGCATTCAATGAGCAGTTCTTC.